This is a list of T cell receptor beta chains from one sample in a study of T-cell reconstitution after alpha-beta-depleted transplantation in children. TCRdb independently ran MiXCR on the PCR reads; one entry per CDR3 protein. The sample records just over 200,000 distinct CDR3 sequences, around 9.2% being singletons. The sequencing used PBMCs, mostly from graft donor cells, collected 360 days after TCRalphabeta/CD19-depleted stem cell transplant. The receptors stem from a male patient between 2 and 10 years old who had a stem cell transplant for acute myeloid leukemia, so the T cells may come from the graft donor. The CDR3 runs from the conserved cysteine through the conserved F or W. The order of the fields is V gene, J gene, D gene, clone size, CDR3 DNA, CDR3 protein. D genes are given only for firm matches. Clone size is given for some rows only: seen once, a few or many times, or a class if the clone is expanded.

TRBV5-5	TRBJ2-5	TRBD1	.	TGTGCCAGCAGCAGACAGGGGCGCCAAGAGACCCAGTACTTC	CASSRQGRQETQYF
TRBV12-3/TRBV12-4	TRBJ1-2	.	many	TGTGCCAGCAGTATACTTGGGGGCTACACCTTC	CASSILGGYTF
TRBV29-1	TRBJ2-1	.	few	TGCAGCGTTGATTGTACTGATTGTGTGGGGTTCTTC	CSVDCTDCVGFF
TRBV4-2	TRBJ2-1	TRBD2	.	TGTGCCAGCAGCCAAGAAGCGGGAGGGCCCTACAATGAGCAGTTCTTC	CASSQEAGGPYNEQFF
TRBV12-3/TRBV12-4	TRBJ2-5	.	many	TGTGCCAGCAGTTTCCGGGCGTCGGGCGAGACCCAGTACTTC	CASSFRASGETQYF
TRBV5-1	TRBJ2-1	.	.	TGCGCCAGCAGTCAGTTAACGGCATCGGACAATGAGCAGTTCTTC	CASSQLTASDNEQFF
TRBV10-3	TRBJ2-1	.	many	TGTGCCATCAGTGCGGCTAATGAGCAGTTCTTC	CAISAANEQFF
TRBV20-1	TRBJ2-2	TRBD2	few	TGCAGTGCTACGGCTAGCGGGGAAACCCTCGGCGGGGAGCTGTTTTTT	CSATASGETLGGELFF
TRBV20-1	TRBJ1-2	TRBD1	many	TGCAGTGCTAGAGCAGGACAGGGGGCTGGTGGCTACACCTTC	CSARAGQGAGGYTF
TRBV29-1	TRBJ2-7	TRBD1	many	TGCAGCGTTGAAGATGTTGGGACAGAAACCTCCTACGAGCAGTACTTC	CSVEDVGTETSYEQYF
TRBV18	TRBJ2-2	.	many	TGTGCCAGCTCACCTCAAGACGTGGCTCACACCGGGGAGCTGTTTTTT	CASSPQDVAHTGELFF
TRBV5-1	TRBJ1-1	.	.	TGCGCCAGCGGTCGGGGGGGGCTTGGCACTGAAGCTTTCTTT	CASGRGGLGTEAFF
TRBV7-8	TRBJ2-5	TRBD2	many	TGTGCCAGCAGTTCCTTACCGACTAGCGGTCAAGAGACCCAGTACTTC	CASSSLPTSGQETQYF
TRBV6-2/TRBV6-3	TRBJ2-7	.	few	TGTGCCAGCAATCAGGTTGAGCCTTACGAGCAGTACTTC	CASNQVEPYEQYF
TRBV5-6	TRBJ2-1	.	few	TGTGCCAGCAGCTTGCTTCGAGTACCCAATGAGCAGTTCTTC	CASSLLRVPNEQFF
TRBV7-9	TRBJ2-2	.	few	TGTGCCAGCAGCTCGACAGCCGGGGAGCTGTTTTTT	CASSSTAGELFF
TRBV5-1	TRBJ2-6	.	many	TGCGCCAGCAGCTTGGGAATTACAGGGTTTCGCTCTGGGGCCAACGTCCTGACTTTC	CASSLGITGFRSGANVLTF
TRBV6-1	TRBJ2-3	TRBD1	many	TGTGCCAGCAGTAGAACAAACAGGGGAAGGACAGATACGCAGTATTTT	CASSRTNRGRTDTQYF
TRBV29-1	TRBJ1-1	.	.	TGCAGCGCCCGTTGGGGTCTTATCAACACTGAAGCTTTCTTT	CSARWGLINTEAFF
TRBV18	TRBJ2-5	TRBD2	many	TGTGCCAGCTCGCGACCGGGACTAGCGGGACAAGAGACCCAGTACTTC	CASSRPGLAGQETQYF
TRBV6-5	TRBJ1-3	.	many	TGTGCCAGCAGTTACGGGCAGGGCTACGGAAACACCATATATTTT	CASSYGQGYGNTIYF
TRBV5-1	TRBJ2-5	.	many	TGCGCCAGCAGCATTACCGGGGGCTTCCAAGAGACCCAGTACTTC	CASSITGGFQETQYF
TRBV7-9	TRBJ2-5	.	few	TGTGCCAGCAGCTTTGGGGCGACCCAGTACTTC	CASSFGATQYF
TRBV3-1	TRBJ2-3	.	few	TGTGCCAGCAGCCAAGTGGGAGCTGGAGATACGCAGTATTTT	CASSQVGAGDTQYF
TRBV7-6	TRBJ2-7	TRBD2	.	TGTGCCAGCAGCTTCGTTGGGGGAGGGAAGGACTACGAGCAGTACTTC	CASSFVGGGKDYEQYF
TRBV7-9	TRBJ2-1	.	.	TGTGCCAGCAGCTTAGCGCTTCGGGAGAAGGGCAATGAGCAGTTCTTC	CASSLALREKGNEQFF
TRBV24-1	TRBJ2-5	TRBD1	.	TGTGCCACCAGTGACTCCCGGACAGGGGGAGAGACCCAGTACTTC	CATSDSRTGGETQYF
TRBV27	TRBJ2-2	.	.	TGTGCCAGCAGTTTTGACAGGAACACCGGGGAGCTGTTTTTT	CASSFDRNTGELFF
TRBV6-1	TRBJ2-2	.	.	TGTGCCAGCAGCAGAGGGTTGATCACCGGGGAGCTGTTTTTT	CASSRGLITGELFF
TRBV4-3	TRBJ1-3	.	.	TGCGCCAGCAGCCGCCATGCAGGGCCCTCTGGAAACACCATATATTTT	CASSRHAGPSGNTIYF
TRBV6-2/TRBV6-3	TRBJ2-1	TRBD2	.	TGTGCCAGCAGTACAAGCGGGGGGGCAGGTTGGTACAATGAGCAGTTCTTC	CASSTSGGAGWYNEQFF
TRBV6-5	TRBJ2-5	.	many	TGTGCCAGCAGTTACTACGGGACCGGGGAGTTGGAGACCCAGTACTTC	CASSYYGTGELETQYF
TRBV12-3/TRBV12-4	TRBJ2-5	.	many	TGTGCCAGCAGTTTAGGCGGGGAAGAGACCCAGTACTTC	CASSLGGEETQYF
TRBV20-1	TRBJ1-6	.	.	TGCAGTGCTAGTGGAGTCTTGAATTCACCCCTCCACTTT	CSASGVLNSPLHF
TRBV7-3	TRBJ1-1	.	many	TGTGCCAGCAGCCCTCAGGGGAACACTGAAGCTTTCTTT	CASSPQGNTEAFF
TRBV20-1	TRBJ2-1	.	.	TGCAGTGCCCCCCCTGGGAGCTCCTACAATGAGCAGTTCTTC	CSAPPGSSYNEQFF
TRBV5-1	TRBJ2-3	TRBD2	.	TGCGCCAGCAGGCCGGGACTAGCGGGAGTAGATACGCAGTATTTT	CASRPGLAGVDTQYF
TRBV15	TRBJ1-4	.	many	TGTGCCACCAGCAGGGTACACCCTAATGAAAAACTGTTTTTT	CATSRVHPNEKLFF
TRBV29-1	TRBJ2-7	.	many	TGCAGCGTTCAGGCTAGCCACGTTCGGGAGCAGTACTTC	CSVQASHVREQYF
TRBV30	TRBJ1-3	.	.	TGTGCCTGGGCAGTTACCTCTGGAAACACCATATATTTT	CAWAVTSGNTIYF
TRBV5-6	TRBJ2-1	.	.	TGTGCCAGCAGCCCGCGAGTACACAATGAGCAGTTCTTC	CASSPRVHNEQFF
TRBV28	TRBJ2-1	TRBD2	.	TGTGCCAGCAGTAGCGGGAGGACACCTTACAATGAGCAGTTCTTC	CASSSGRTPYNEQFF
TRBV7-9	TRBJ1-5	.	.	TGTGCCAGCAGCTTAGAAGGGGCCGGGTTGGCCCAGCATTTT	CASSLEGAGLAQHF
TRBV5-1	TRBJ2-3	TRBD2	.	TGCGCCAGCAGCTTGGGGACTAGCGGGAACACAGATACGCAGTATTTT	CASSLGTSGNTDTQYF
TRBV7-6	TRBJ2-5	TRBD2	few	TGTGCCAGCAGCTTTTCCGGGGGGGCGCAACAAGAGACCCAGTACTTC	CASSFSGGAQQETQYF
TRBV11-2	TRBJ2-2	TRBD2	.	TGTGCCAGCAGCTCCGGACTAGCGGGAGGGAGGAGGACCGGGGAGCTGTTTTTT	CASSSGLAGGRRTGELFF
TRBV15	TRBJ2-2	.	many	TGTGCCACCAGCAGAGATGGGCAGCAGGGGTACACCGGGGAGCTGTTTTTT	CATSRDGQQGYTGELFF
TRBV20-1	TRBJ2-5	TRBD1	.	TGCAGTGCTAGGGGACAGCTCCAAGAGACCCAGTACTTC	CSARGQLQETQYF
TRBV5-6	TRBJ2-1	TRBD2	.	TGTGCCAGCAGCCTATTCCGGACTAGCGGGGGGGCGGTTGAGCAGTTCTTC	CASSLFRTSGGAVEQFF
TRBV29-1	TRBJ2-1	TRBD1	.	TGCAGCGTTGCTAGACAGGGATTTTACAATGAGCAGTTCTTC	CSVARQGFYNEQFF
TRBV14	TRBJ2-5	.	.	TGTGCCAGCAGCCAACGCGGGACCCAAGAGACCCAGTACTTC	CASSQRGTQETQYF
TRBV12-3/TRBV12-4	TRBJ2-7	.	few	TGTGCCAGCAGTCGGGACGTCCGGGAGCAGTACTTC	CASSRDVREQYF
TRBV24-1	TRBJ2-2	.	many	TGTGCCACCTCGAGTCGCGCGAACACCGGGGAGCTGTTTTTT	CATSSRANTGELFF
TRBV15	TRBJ2-2	TRBD2	many	TGTGCCACCAGCAGGTTAGCGGGAGGCACCGGGGAGCTGTTTTTT	CATSRLAGGTGELFF
TRBV18	TRBJ1-1	.	.	TGTGCCAGCTCACCACCGGTAAGGGTCGGCACTGAAGCTTTCTTT	CASSPPVRVGTEAFF